These 21 T cell receptor beta chains came from one sample sequenced in a study of a mutant IDH1 vaccine in newly diagnosed glioma. The time point was: week 23, last vaccination. The study gave 300 ug of mutant IDH1 20-mer peptide per vaccine dose, with topical imiquimod. TCRdb keeps only in-frame clones here, not all; method: immunoSEQ multiplex PCR. Of approximately 39,000 clones listed, roughly 76% are singletons. These TCRs are of unknown antigen specificity. The sequencing here drew on PBMCs, taken from a glioma patient whose treatment included an IDH1 peptide vaccine. These receptors came from a man between 40 and 49 years old with glioma.

This clone was recorded once. The chain is built from TRBV19 and TRBJ1-2, with 9 bases fitting TRBD1. The CDR3 runs to 13 residues. Germline V gene data show CDR1 as LNHDA and CDR2 as SQIVND (reference sequence). Germline trimming cut 7 bases from V and 8 bases from J; bases unmatched to any gene: 8. The CDR3 loop is CASTLGQGRGYTF. The CDR3 coding sequence is TGTGCCAGTACCCTGGGACAGGGACGAGGCTACACCTTC. Drawing the rest from reference TRBV19 and TRBJ1-2, the complete variable domain is DGGITQSPKYLFRKEGQNVTLSCEQNLNHDAMYWYRQDPGQGLRLIYYSQIVNDFQKGDIAEGYSVSREKKESFPLTVTSAQKNPTAFYLCASTLGQGRGYTFGSGTRLTVV.

The chain is built from TRBV20-1 and TRBJ2-1; D unresolved. The CDR3 has 11 residues. The germline gives CDR1 DFQATT, CDR2 SNEGSKA (reference sequence). Trimming removed 0 bases at V and 15 bases at J, with 12 bases between. The CDR3 region has the DNA TGCAGTGCTAGAGATCCTCCTCTCGCGTTCTTC. As protein: CSARDPPLAFF.

The chain carries TRBV7-9 and TRBJ2-7, with D perhaps TRBD2 (6 bases). V lost 11 bases, J lost 2 bases, and 16 bases lay in between. The germline V gene encodes CDR1 SEHNR and CDR2 FQNEAQ (reference sequence). CDR3 length: 13 amino acids. The CDR3 reads CAGRRDGTYEQYF. For the CDR3, the DNA is TGTGCCGGGCGGCGGGACGGGACCTACGAGCAGTACTTC.

The chain is built from TRBV2 and TRBJ2-7; 8 bases align to TRBD1. After removal of 3 bases from V and 4 bases from J, the junction contained 8 bases not matched to a gene. The CDR3 spans 15 residues. CDR1 and CDR2 from the germline V gene are SNHLY and FYNNEI. CDR3 region: CASSDPAGGQYEQYF. The CDR3 region has the DNA TGTGCCAGCAGTGACCCGGCAGGGGGCCAATACGAGCAGTACTTC.

The chain combines TRBV13 with TRBJ1-2; 7 nucleotides agree with TRBD1. Trimming took 1 base from V and 7 from J; bases not matched to a gene: 3. This CDR3 region has 13 residues. From germline, CDR1 is PRHDT and CDR2 FYEKMQ (reference sequence). CDR3 coding DNA: TGTGCCAGCAGCTTAGAGGGGGCAGGTGGCTACACCTTC. Amino acids: CASSLEGAGGYTF.

The CDR3 coding sequence is TGTGCCAGCAGCTTGGGTCCCCGGAGGGAGGGAGTCGAGCAGTACTTC. This codes for CASSLGPRREGVEQYF. This chain connects TRBV4-2 to TRBJ2-7; 7 bases match TRBD2. Germline V gene data show CDR1 as LGHNA and CDR2 as YNFKEQ. This CDR3 is 16 amino acids long. Trimming took 5 bases from V and 6 from J; bases not matched to a gene: 16.

This clone occurred once. The V and J genes are TRBV5-1 and TRBJ2-7; 14 nucleotides match TRBD2. This CDR3 has 14 residues. The J segment lost 6 bases and the V segment lost 4 bases, leaving 3 bases of the junction unmatched. The germline V gene encodes CDR1 SGHRS and CDR2 YFSETQ. The chain's CDR3 is CASSTGLAGGEQYF. CDR3 bases: TGCGCCAGCAGCACCGGACTAGCGGGAGGCGAGCAGTACTTC.

DNA of the CDR3: TGTGCCAGCAGCTCCCTGACAGGGGGGTTGGATGAGCAGTTCTTC. Translation gives CASSSLTGGLDEQFF. The rearrangement joins TRBV11-2 to TRBJ2-1; TRBD1 aligns across 9 bases. The CDR3 contains 15 residues. After removal of 4 bases from V and 8 bases from J, the junction contained 9 bases not matched to a gene. The germline V gene has CDR1 SGHAT and CDR2 FQNNGV.

This clone has a handful of counts. The chain employs TRBV6-9 and TRBJ1-1; TRBD1 might be the D (6 bases). Germline CDR1 MNHGY, CDR2 SVAAGI. V was shortened by 11 bases and J by 1 base, with 17 bases between the two germline ends. The CDR3 runs 14 residues. CDR3 coding DNA: TGTGCCGACGGGGACACTCGACCGAACACTGAAGCTTTCTTT. It yields the protein CADGDTRPNTEAFF.

This rearrangement joins TRBV7-2 to TRBJ2-5; D is ambiguous. The V and J ends lost 5 bases and 4 bases respectively, with 11 bases between them. From germline, CDR1 is SGHTA and CDR2 FQGNSA. The CDR3 has 13 residues. CDR3 protein: CASSPPPVETQYF. The CDR3 bases are TGTGCCAGCAGCCCCCCTCCGGTAGAGACCCAGTACTTC.

The chain has TRBV29-1 and TRBJ1-1; 10 nucleotides line up with TRBD1. Germline values: CDR1 SQVTM, CDR2 ANQGSEA. Losses at the gene ends were 5 bases for V and 1 base for J; bases not matched to a gene: 10. The length of the CDR3 is 16 residues. CDR3 in DNA: TGCAGCGTTTATCCGGGACAGGGGACCTGGAACACTGAAGCTTTCTTT. Amino acid sequence: CSVYPGQGTWNTEAFF.

V is TRBV10-2 and J is TRBJ2-7; D is possibly TRBD2 (6 bases). The germline V and J ends were trimmed by 2 bases and 6 bases, with 11 bases remaining between them. Germline CDR1 reads WSHSY; CDR2 reads SAAADI. CDR3 size: 13 residues. DNA of the CDR3: TGCGCCAGCAGTGAGAGTGAGGGAGGCGAGCAGTACTTC. This gives the protein CASSESEGGEQYF.

V usage is TRBV28 and J usage is TRBJ1-1; a possible D gene is TRBD1 (5 bases). Germline loops: CDR1 MDHEN, CDR2 SYDVKM. Between the trimmed V and J ends, which lost 4 bases and 1 base, there was a span of 19 bases. The CDR3 spans 17 residues. CDR3 nucleotides: TGTGCCAGCAGTTCCATGCCCGGGACTCAAGGGAACACTGAAGCTTTCTTT. The encoded protein is CASSSMPGTQGNTEAFF. The full variable domain, with the rest looked up from reference TRBV28 and TRBJ1-1, is DVKVTQSSRYLVKRTGEKVFLECVQDMDHENMFWYRQDPGLGLRLIYFSYDVKMKEKGDIPEGYSVSREKKERFSLILESASTNQTSMYLCASSSMPGTQGNTEAFFGQGTRLTVV.

The chain combines TRBV11-2 with TRBJ2-7; D is perhaps TRBD1 (6 bases). Trimming stripped 1 base from V and 5 bases from J, with 15 bases between. CDR1 is SGHAT, CDR2 FQNNGV, per germline. The CDR3 has 15 amino acids. The CDR3 sequence is CASSLGPQGVNEQYF. CDR3 in DNA: TGTGCCAGCAGCTTAGGTCCACAGGGTGTCAACGAGCAGTACTTC.

The CDR3 bases are TGTGCCAGCAATGGTTGGGATTCCTACGAGCAGTACTTC. As protein: CASNGWDSYEQYF. V is TRBV2 and J is TRBJ2-7; D is undetermined. This CDR3 region has 13 residues. V lost 7 bases and J lost 1, with 11 bases in between. Germline values: CDR1 SNHLY, CDR2 FYNNEI.

The chain has TRBV18 and TRBJ2-1; D is unclear. CDR1 KGHSH and CDR2 LQKENI come from the germline V gene. The germline V and J ends were trimmed by 1 base and 5 bases, with 6 bases remaining between them. The CDR3 is 13 residues long. The CDR3 DNA is TGTGCCAGCTCACCACGGAGCCACAATGAGCAGTTCTTC. The encoded protein is CASSPRSHNEQFF.

V is TRBV7-3 and J is TRBJ2-2, with 9 bases identical to TRBD1. V lost 5 bases, J lost 3 bases, and 4 bases stayed unmatched. The CDR3 is 15 residues long. Germline V gene data show CDR1 as SGHTA and CDR2 as FQGTGA. CDR3 nucleotide sequence: TGTGCCAGCAGCAAGGACAGGGGCCACACCGGGGAGCTGTTTTTT. Its translation is CASSKDRGHTGELFF.

This clone appeared a single time. The chain links TRBV4-3 to TRBJ1-2; no firm D call. Germline CDR1 and CDR2: LGHNA and YSLEER. Trimming removed 4 bases from V and 8 bases from J, with 11 bases in between. This CDR3 is 12 amino acids long. The CDR3 bases are TGCGCCAGCAGCCGAGGGAATTGGGGCTACACCTTC. The encoded protein is CASSRGNWGYTF.

The chain is built from TRBV11-3 and TRBJ2-7; TRBD2 aligns across 8 bases. V trimming: 5 bases; J trimming: 10 bases; junction bases outside the gene matches: 13. The V gene's germline CDR1 is SGHNT and CDR2 YENEEA. The CDR3 contains 14 residues. CDR3 amino acids: CASSLTANSGVQYF. The CDR3 DNA follows: TGTGCCAGCAGCCTAACCGCCAATAGCGGGGTCCAGTACTTC. The full variable domain, in which reference TRBV11-3 and TRBJ2-7 provide the parts outside the CDR3, is EAGVVQSPRYKIIEKKQPVAFWCNPISGHNTLYWYLQNLGQGPELLIRYENEEAVDDSQLPKDRFSAERLKGVDSTLKIQPAELGDSAVYLCASSLTANSGVQYFGPGTRLTVT.

The chain joins TRBV10-2 to TRBJ2-3; no firm D call. CDR1 is WSHSY, CDR2 SAAADI, per germline. CDR3 length equals 13 residues. The V end lost 6 bases, the J end lost 3 bases, and 10 bases lay between the germline ends. The CDR3 here is CASRDPSTDTQYF. Written as DNA, the CDR3 is TGCGCCAGCAGGGACCCCTCGACAGATACGCAGTATTTT.

This chain joins TRBV4-2 and TRBJ1-3, with D maybe TRBD1 (5 bases). The V end was cut by 0 bases, the J end by 0 bases, with 9 bases between. Looked up from germline, CDR1 is LGHNA and CDR2 is YNFKEQ. CDR3 size: 16 residues. In DNA, the CDR3 is TGTGCCAGCAGCCAAGAGACAGCCCGCTCTGGAAACACCATATATTTT. This translates into CASSQETARSGNTIYF.